The rows below give T cell receptor beta chains drawn from one sample of a study of CD4 and CD8 cells across lung adenocarcinoma regions. TCRdb redid the calling of the PCR reads with MiXCR, one entry per CDR3 protein. This sample has about 3,700 distinct CDR3 sequences; 51% occur once, and the top ten carry roughly 26%. Sequencing used CD4+ T cells from the margin of a lung tumor. These receptor sequences come from a female donor with lung adenocarcinoma. The CD4 and CD8 labels of this study may be unreliable. Both conserved end residues are part of each CDR3. The D gene is left open where the match is weak. Size is stated for part of the rows, as once, few or many counts, or as a class when the clone is expanded.

v_call: TRBV11-3
j_call: TRBJ2-1
clone_size: .
d_call: TRBD2
cdr3_aa: CASSLRTSGSWGEQFF
cdr3_nt: TGTGCCAGCAGCCTACGGACTAGCGGGAGTTGGGGCGAGCAGTTCTTC

v_call: TRBV7-9
j_call: TRBJ2-5
clone_size: medium-sized
d_call: .
cdr3_aa: CASSPPGETQYF
cdr3_nt: TGTGCCAGCAGCCCACCTGGGGAGACCCAGTACTTC

v_call: TRBV6-5
j_call: TRBJ2-1
clone_size: .
d_call: .
cdr3_aa: CASSYSIWNEQFF
cdr3_nt: TGTGCCAGCAGTTACTCGATCTGGAATGAGCAGTTCTTC

v_call: TRBV10-1
j_call: TRBJ2-2
clone_size: .
d_call: .
cdr3_aa: CASTDGSTEELYF
cdr3_nt: TGCGCCAGCACCGATGGGAGCACCGAGGAGCTGTATTTT

v_call: TRBV4-3
j_call: TRBJ2-2
clone_size: few
d_call: .
cdr3_aa: CASSQTYDGELFF
cdr3_nt: TGCGCCAGCAGCCAAACTTATGACGGGGAGCTGTTTTTT

v_call: TRBV6-1
j_call: TRBJ2-1
clone_size: medium-sized
d_call: TRBD2
cdr3_aa: CASSATSRSSYNEQFF
cdr3_nt: TGTGCCAGCAGTGCGACTAGCAGAAGCTCCTACAATGAGCAGTTCTTC

v_call: TRBV27
j_call: TRBJ2-2
clone_size: .
d_call: .
cdr3_aa: CASSYRNTGELFF
cdr3_nt: TGTGCCAGCAGCTACCGGAACACCGGGGAGCTGTTTTTT

v_call: TRBV27
j_call: TRBJ2-2
clone_size: .
d_call: TRBD2
cdr3_aa: CASGTSIGAGELFF
cdr3_nt: TGTGCCAGCGGGACTAGCATAGGTGCCGGGGAGCTGTTTTTT

v_call: TRBV6-5
j_call: TRBJ2-7
clone_size: .
d_call: .
cdr3_aa: CASSSSVISYEQYF
cdr3_nt: TGTGCCAGCAGTTCCTCAGTCATCTCCTACGAGCAGTACTTC

v_call: TRBV30
j_call: TRBJ2-1
clone_size: few
d_call: TRBD1
cdr3_aa: CAWTTGTGYNEQFF
cdr3_nt: TGTGCCTGGACCACGGGGACAGGGTACAATGAGCAGTTCTTC

v_call: TRBV6-1
j_call: TRBJ2-1
clone_size: few
d_call: TRBD1
cdr3_aa: CASSRGTGNEQFF
cdr3_nt: TGTGCCAGCAGCCGCGGGACAGGGAATGAGCAGTTCTTC

v_call: TRBV12-3/TRBV12-4
j_call: TRBJ2-4
clone_size: few
d_call: .
cdr3_aa: CASSYGAVEDIQYF
cdr3_nt: TGTGCCAGCAGTTACGGGGCGGTGGAAGACATTCAGTACTTC

v_call: TRBV7-2
j_call: TRBJ1-2
clone_size: large
d_call: .
cdr3_aa: CASSSGAGTSGYTF
cdr3_nt: TGTGCCAGCAGCTCGGGGGCAGGAACGTCCGGCTACACCTTC

v_call: TRBV10-3
j_call: TRBJ2-1
clone_size: few
d_call: TRBD2
cdr3_aa: CAISERVPGLAGGSNEQFF
cdr3_nt: TGTGCCATCAGTGAGAGGGTCCCGGGACTAGCGGGAGGGAGCAATGAGCAGTTCTTC

v_call: TRBV27
j_call: TRBJ2-1
clone_size: .
d_call: TRBD1
cdr3_aa: CASTTYRDSRNEQFF
cdr3_nt: TGTGCCAGCACCACATACCGGGACAGTCGTAATGAGCAGTTCTTC

v_call: TRBV12-3/TRBV12-4
j_call: TRBJ2-4
clone_size: .
d_call: .
cdr3_aa: CASSLGPVGQNIQYF
cdr3_nt: TGTGCCAGCAGTCTGGGCCCTGTGGGCCAAAACATTCAGTACTTC

v_call: TRBV10-1
j_call: TRBJ2-7
clone_size: large
d_call: .
cdr3_aa: CASSSRLGFGYEQYF
cdr3_nt: TGCGCCAGCAGCAGTAGACTAGGCTTTGGATACGAGCAGTACTTC

v_call: TRBV27
j_call: TRBJ2-4
clone_size: .
d_call: .
cdr3_aa: CASTNLGGERDIQYF
cdr3_nt: TGTGCCAGCACCAACCTCGGCGGGGAACGAGACATCCAGTACTTC

v_call: TRBV10-3
j_call: TRBJ2-4
clone_size: .
d_call: TRBD2
cdr3_aa: CAITRTSGSTDIQYF
cdr3_nt: TGTGCCATCACCCGGACTAGCGGTAGCACAGATATTCAGTACTTC

v_call: TRBV20-1
j_call: TRBJ2-1
clone_size: medium-sized
d_call: TRBD2
cdr3_aa: CSAPTSGRKKNEQFF
cdr3_nt: TGCAGTGCCCCGACTAGCGGGCGCAAGAAGAATGAGCAGTTCTTC

v_call: TRBV27
j_call: TRBJ2-7
clone_size: once
d_call: TRBD2
cdr3_aa: CAKRREGSSYEQYF
cdr3_nt: TGTGCCAAACGGCGGGAGGGGAGCTCCTACGAGCAGTACTTC

v_call: TRBV6-1
j_call: TRBJ2-3
clone_size: .
d_call: .
cdr3_aa: CASQIAVPDTQYF
cdr3_nt: TGTGCCAGCCAAATAGCTGTCCCAGATACGCAGTATTTT

v_call: TRBV6-1
j_call: TRBJ2-1
clone_size: .
d_call: TRBD2
cdr3_aa: CASSVSRGLPGLAFEQFF
cdr3_nt: TGTGCCAGCAGTGTTTCCAGGGGTCTCCCGGGACTAGCGTTTGAGCAGTTCTTC

v_call: TRBV6-5
j_call: TRBJ2-3
clone_size: few
d_call: .
cdr3_aa: CASSYSFTASSTDTQYF
cdr3_nt: TGTGCCAGCAGTTACTCGTTCACAGCCAGTAGCACAGATACGCAGTATTTT

v_call: TRBV6-1
j_call: TRBJ2-5
clone_size: few
d_call: .
cdr3_aa: CASRRTAWGTQYF
cdr3_nt: TGTGCCAGCAGGAGGACGGCGTGGGGGACCCAGTACTTC

v_call: TRBV6-1
j_call: TRBJ1-4
clone_size: .
d_call: .
cdr3_aa: CASREPGRRKKLFF
cdr3_nt: TGTGCCAGCAGGGAACCCGGCAGGCGGAAAAAACTGTTTTTT

v_call: TRBV6-1
j_call: TRBJ2-6
clone_size: .
d_call: TRBD2
cdr3_aa: CASSGLSGGAAGANVLTF
cdr3_nt: TGTGCCAGCAGTGGACTAAGCGGGGGGGCAGCTGGGGCCAACGTCCTGACTTTC

v_call: TRBV7-9
j_call: TRBJ1-4
clone_size: few
d_call: .
cdr3_aa: CASSLSNVGLFF
cdr3_nt: TGTGCCAGCAGCCTCTCCAACGTGGGACTGTTTTTT

v_call: TRBV6-1
j_call: TRBJ2-7
clone_size: once
d_call: .
cdr3_aa: CASGAYGRVNYEQYF
cdr3_nt: TGTGCCAGCGGTGCGTACGGGCGGGTCAACTACGAGCAGTACTTC

v_call: TRBV11-3
j_call: TRBJ2-1
clone_size: .
d_call: .
cdr3_aa: CASSLAGQGGYNEQFF
cdr3_nt: TGTGCCAGCAGCTTAGCTGGGCAGGGGGGCTACAATGAGCAGTTCTTC

v_call: TRBV30
j_call: TRBJ2-1
clone_size: few
d_call: .
cdr3_aa: CAWPQLLSLLQIPRSLEHAKVHW
cdr3_nt: TGTGCCTGGCCTCAACTTCTTTCTTTACTCCAGATTCCTCGGAGCCTTGAACATGCTAAAGTACACTGG